A selection of T cell receptor beta chains follows, all from one sample in a study of CD8 T cells in ankylosing spondylitis. MiXCR, applied by TCRdb to the 5' RACE reads, yields one record per CDR3 protein. The repertoire has roughly 220,000 distinct CDR3 sequences, 10% to 13% of them found once; the top ten carry about 20%. The material sequenced was blood, either unsorted or a sorted T cell fraction (not recorded which). The source is a male donor with ankylosing spondylitis or in good health (not recorded which). Both conserved end residues are part of each CDR3. D genes are given only for firm matches. Rows give clone size only sometimes, using once, few, many, or a class for an expanded clone.

abundance	v_gene	d_gene	j_gene	CDR3aa	CDR3nt
few	TRBV4-2	TRBD1	TRBJ2-2	CASSQEDRGLSGELFF	TGTGCCAGCAGCCAAGAGGACAGGGGGCTTTCCGGGGAGCTGTTTTTT
many	TRBV9	TRBD1	TRBJ2-7	CASSVETGGSYEQYF	TGTGCCAGCAGCGTAGAGACAGGGGGATCCTACGAGCAGTACTTC
many	TRBV20-1	NA	TRBJ2-5	CSAERRAESIETQYF	TGCAGTGCTGAACGACGGGCTGAAAGTATAGAGACCCAGTACTTC
many	TRBV5-1	TRBD1	TRBJ2-2	CASRGTGETGELFF	TGCGCCAGCAGGGGGACAGGGGAAACCGGGGAGCTGTTTTTT
NA	TRBV28	TRBD1	TRBJ1-5	CASIPSQGASQPQHF	TGTGCCAGCATTCCAAGCCAGGGGGCTAGTCAGCCCCAGCATTTT
many	TRBV20-1	NA	TRBJ2-7	CSAGEAARSSYEQYF	TGCAGTGCTGGCGAAGCGGCGAGGTCTTCCTACGAGCAGTACTTC
many	TRBV11-2	NA	TRBJ1-1	CASSLSGGRNTEAFF	TGTGCCAGCAGCTTATCGGGGGGACGGAACACTGAAGCTTTCTTT
NA	TRBV9	NA	TRBJ2-2	CASSARDGQSPGELFF	TGTGCCAGCAGCGCCCGGGATGGTCAGAGTCCCGGGGAGCTGTTTTTT
many	TRBV5-6	NA	TRBJ1-4	CASSPDGIDEKLFF	TGTGCCAGCAGCCCTGACGGGATAGATGAAAAACTGTTTTTT
many	TRBV19	NA	TRBJ2-2	CASSVREGAGELFF	TGTGCCAGTAGTGTCAGGGAAGGGGCCGGGGAGCTGTTTTTT